The clone carrying this T cell receptor beta chain came up a few times. The CDR3 contains 15 residues. V trimming: 6 bases; J trimming: 5 bases; junction bases outside the gene matches: 11. The germline V gene has CDR1 SGHNT and CDR2 YYREEE (reference sequence). Researchers prepared the TCRbeta library using unique molecular identifiers, the study reports. MiXCR, applied by TCRdb to the PCR reads, yields one record per CDR3 protein. The table has 500,000 or so distinct CDR3 sequences, 30% to 35% seen once; the top ten hold under 3%. These data originate in a study of T-cell reconstitution after alpha-beta-depleted transplantation in children.

The sequence was obtained from a human donor who donated a stem cell graft to a child with aplastic anemia. The input for sequencing was PBMCs from the stem cell graft donor, taken from the stem cell graft. This chain links TRBV5-4 with TRBJ1-1, with 9 bases matching TRBD1. This CDR3 is CASTVPGQGVTEAFF. CDR3 DNA sequence: TGTGCCAGCACGGTACCGGGACAGGGAGTAACTGAAGCTTTCTTT.